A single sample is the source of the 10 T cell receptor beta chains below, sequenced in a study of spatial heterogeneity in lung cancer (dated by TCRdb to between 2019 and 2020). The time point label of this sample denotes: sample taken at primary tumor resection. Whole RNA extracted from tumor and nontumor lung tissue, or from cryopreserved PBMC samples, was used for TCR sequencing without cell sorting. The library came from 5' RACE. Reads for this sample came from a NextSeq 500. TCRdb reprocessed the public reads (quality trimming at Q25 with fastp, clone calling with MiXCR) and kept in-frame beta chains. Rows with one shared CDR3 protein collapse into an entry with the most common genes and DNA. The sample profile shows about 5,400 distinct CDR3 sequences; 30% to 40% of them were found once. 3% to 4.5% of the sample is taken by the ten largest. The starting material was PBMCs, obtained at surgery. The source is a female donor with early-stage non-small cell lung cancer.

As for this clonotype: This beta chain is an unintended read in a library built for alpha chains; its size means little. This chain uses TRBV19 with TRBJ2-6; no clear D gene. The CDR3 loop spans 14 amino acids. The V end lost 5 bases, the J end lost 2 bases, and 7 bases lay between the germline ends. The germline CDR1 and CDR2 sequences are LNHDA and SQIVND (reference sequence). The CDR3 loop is CASSSRAGANVLTF. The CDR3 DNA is TGTGCCAGTAGTTCCCGGGCTGGGGCCAACGTCCTGACTTTC. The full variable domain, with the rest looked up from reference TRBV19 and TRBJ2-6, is DGGITQSPKYLFRKEGQNVTLSCEQNLNHDAMYWYRQDPGQGLRLIYYSQIVNDFQKGDIAEGYSVSREKKESFPLTVTSAQKNPTAFYLCASSSRAGANVLTFGAGSRLTVL.

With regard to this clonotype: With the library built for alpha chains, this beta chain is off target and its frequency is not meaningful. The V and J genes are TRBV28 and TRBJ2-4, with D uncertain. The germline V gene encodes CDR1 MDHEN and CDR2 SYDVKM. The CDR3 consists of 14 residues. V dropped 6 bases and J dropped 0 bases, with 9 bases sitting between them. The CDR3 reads CASRVALAKNIQYF. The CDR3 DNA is TGTGCCAGCAGGGTAGCCTTAGCCAAAAACATTCAGTACTTC.

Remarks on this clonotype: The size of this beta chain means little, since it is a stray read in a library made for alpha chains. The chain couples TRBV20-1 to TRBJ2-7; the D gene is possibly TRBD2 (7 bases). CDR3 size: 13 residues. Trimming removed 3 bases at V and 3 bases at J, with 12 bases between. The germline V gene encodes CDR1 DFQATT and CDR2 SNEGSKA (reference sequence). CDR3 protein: CSASRGGLYEQYF. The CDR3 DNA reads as TGCAGTGCTAGTCGCGGGGGCCTCTACGAGCAGTACTTC.

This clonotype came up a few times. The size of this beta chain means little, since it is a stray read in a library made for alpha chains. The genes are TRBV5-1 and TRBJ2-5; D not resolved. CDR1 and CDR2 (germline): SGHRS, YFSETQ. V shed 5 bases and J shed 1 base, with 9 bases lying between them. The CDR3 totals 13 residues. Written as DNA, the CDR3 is TGCGCCAGCAGGTCCACGACCCAAGAGACCCAGTACTTC. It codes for CASRSTTQETQYF.

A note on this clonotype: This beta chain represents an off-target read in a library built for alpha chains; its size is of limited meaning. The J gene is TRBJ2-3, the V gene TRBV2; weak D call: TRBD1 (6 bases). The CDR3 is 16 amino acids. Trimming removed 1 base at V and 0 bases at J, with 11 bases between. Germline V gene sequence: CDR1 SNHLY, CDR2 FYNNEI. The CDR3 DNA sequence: TGTGCCAGCAGTGAAGAGGGGGTAGCCAGCACAGATACGCAGTATTTT. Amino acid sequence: CASSEEGVASTDTQYF.

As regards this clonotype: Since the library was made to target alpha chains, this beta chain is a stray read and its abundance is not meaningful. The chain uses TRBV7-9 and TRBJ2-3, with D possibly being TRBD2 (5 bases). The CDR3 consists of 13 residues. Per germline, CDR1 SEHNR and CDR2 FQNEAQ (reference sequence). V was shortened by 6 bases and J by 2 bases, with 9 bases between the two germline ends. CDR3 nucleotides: TGTGCCAGCAGAGGACTGTACACAGATACGCAGTATTTT. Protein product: CASRGLYTDTQYF.

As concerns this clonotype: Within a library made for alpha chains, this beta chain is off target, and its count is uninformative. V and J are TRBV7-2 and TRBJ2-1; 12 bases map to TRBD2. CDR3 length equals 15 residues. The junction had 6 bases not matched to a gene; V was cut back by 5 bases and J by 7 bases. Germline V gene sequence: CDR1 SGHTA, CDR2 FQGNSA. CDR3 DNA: TGTGCCAGCAGCCAGACTAGCGGGGGCCCGAATGAGCAGTTCTTC. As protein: CASSQTSGGPNEQFF.

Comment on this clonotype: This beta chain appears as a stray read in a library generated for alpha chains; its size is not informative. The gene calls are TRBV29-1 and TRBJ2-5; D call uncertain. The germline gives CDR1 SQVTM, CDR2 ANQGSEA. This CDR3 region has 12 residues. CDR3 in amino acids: CAVQTNEETQYF. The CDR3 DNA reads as TGCGCGGTCCAAACCAATGAAGAGACCCAGTACTTC.

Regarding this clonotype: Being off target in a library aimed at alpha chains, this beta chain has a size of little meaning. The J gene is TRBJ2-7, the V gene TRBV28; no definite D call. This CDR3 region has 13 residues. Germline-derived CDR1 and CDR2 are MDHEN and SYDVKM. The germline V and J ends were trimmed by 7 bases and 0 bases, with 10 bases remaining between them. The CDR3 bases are TGTGCCAGCACCAGGCCAAGCTCCTACGAGCAGTACTTC. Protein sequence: CASTRPSSYEQYF.

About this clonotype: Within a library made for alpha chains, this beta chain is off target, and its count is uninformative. Here the CDR3 DNA reads TGTGCCAGCAGCTTATTAACGGTAGCGGGGGGCTCCACAGATACGCAGTATTTT. This translates into CASSLLTVAGGSTDTQYF. The chain has TRBV7-2 and TRBJ2-3, with 10 bases fitting TRBD2. The V gene end was trimmed by 2 bases and the J gene end by 2 bases; junction bases not matched to a gene: 10. The CDR3 is 18 residues long. The germline gives CDR1 SGHTA, CDR2 FQGNSA.